This is a list of T cell receptor beta chains from one sample in a study of blood T cell repertoires in COVID-19. Sequenced by immunoSEQ multiplex PCR; TCRdb stores in-frame clones only, minus some. The profile shows about 87,000 clones, around four fifths of them singletons. The sequenced sample was peripheral blood. These receptors were obtained from a woman in her fifties or sixties with acute or convalescent COVID-19. Both conserved end residues are part of each CDR3. Each record gives: clone size, V gene, J gene, D gene, CDR3 DNA, CDR3 protein. D genes are given only for firm matches. Some rows have no size entry. The others give once, few or many, or a class for an expanded clone.

abundance: .
v_gene: TRBV27
j_gene: TRBJ1-2
d_gene: .
CDR3nt: TGTGCCAGCAACCCGGGGGGGGCGGGACTAAACTATGGCTACACCTTC
CDR3aa: CASNPGGAGLNYGYTF

abundance: .
v_gene: TRBV20-1
j_gene: TRBJ1-1
d_gene: .
CDR3nt: TGCAGTGCTAGTTGGGGCACAGGCAGTGCTGAAGCTTTCTTT
CDR3aa: CSASWGTGSAEAFF

abundance: .
v_gene: TRBV6-5
j_gene: TRBJ2-7
d_gene: .
CDR3nt: TGTGCCAGCAGTTACACTGCCGGGTACGAGCAGTACTTC
CDR3aa: CASSYTAGYEQYF

abundance: .
v_gene: TRBV5-1
j_gene: TRBJ2-3
d_gene: TRBD1
CDR3nt: TGCGCCAGCAGCTTGGTTGGGCGGACAGGCCCCACAGATACGCAGTATTTT
CDR3aa: CASSLVGRTGPTDTQYF

abundance: few
v_gene: TRBV30
j_gene: TRBJ1-4
d_gene: .
CDR3nt: TGTGCCTGCTCCAGGGGAACGAAAGAAAAACTGTTTTTT
CDR3aa: CACSRGTKEKLFF

abundance: few
v_gene: TRBV18
j_gene: TRBJ2-7
d_gene: .
CDR3nt: TGTGCCAGCTCACCTGTGGCAGCCTACGAGCAGTACTTC
CDR3aa: CASSPVAAYEQYF

abundance: .
v_gene: TRBV7-6
j_gene: TRBJ2-7
d_gene: .
CDR3nt: TGTGCCAGCAGCTTAGGTGGACAGGACTACACCTACGAGCAGTACTTC
CDR3aa: CASSLGGQDYTYEQYF

abundance: .
v_gene: TRBV5-1
j_gene: TRBJ2-1
d_gene: .
CDR3nt: TGCGCCAGCAGCTTCGGGGAGCTCCTCAATGAGCAGTTCTTC
CDR3aa: CASSFGELLNEQFF

abundance: .
v_gene: TRBV6-5
j_gene: TRBJ1-1
d_gene: .
CDR3nt: TGTGCCAGCAGTTACACTACTCCTTACGAGGCTTTCTTT
CDR3aa: CASSYTTPYEAFF

abundance: .
v_gene: TRBV5-5
j_gene: TRBJ1-2
d_gene: TRBD1
CDR3nt: TGTGCCAGCAGTCGGGACAGGGAAGGTGGCTACACCTTC
CDR3aa: CASSRDREGGYTF

abundance: few
v_gene: TRBV4-1
j_gene: TRBJ1-4
d_gene: .
CDR3nt: TGCGCCAGCAGCCTTCAAGAATCTAGCAGGAAGGAAAAACTGTTTTTT
CDR3aa: CASSLQESSRKEKLFF

abundance: once
v_gene: TRBV5-1
j_gene: TRBJ1-4
d_gene: TRBD1
CDR3nt: TGCGCCAGCAGCTTGGCCCCGGCAGGGGGCGAGGAAAAACTGTTTTTT
CDR3aa: CASSLAPAGGEEKLFF

abundance: .
v_gene: TRBV18
j_gene: TRBJ2-2
d_gene: .
CDR3nt: TGTGCCAGCTCACCCACGAGGAACTCGGCCGGGGAGCTGTTTTTT
CDR3aa: CASSPTRNSAGELFF

abundance: .
v_gene: TRBV11-2
j_gene: TRBJ1-1
d_gene: TRBD1
CDR3nt: TGTGCCAGCATCCCGTTCCAGGGGGTCTCCAGGAACACTGAAGCTTTCTTT
CDR3aa: CASIPFQGVSRNTEAFF

abundance: .
v_gene: TRBV10-3
j_gene: TRBJ2-1
d_gene: TRBD2
CDR3nt: TGTGCCATCAGTACCTCGCGGGGGGCCTACAATGAGCAGTTCTTC
CDR3aa: CAISTSRGAYNEQFF

abundance: .
v_gene: TRBV5-4
j_gene: TRBJ2-7
d_gene: TRBD1
CDR3nt: TGTGCCAGCAGCGGGTACGACAGGGGCGATGACGAGCAGTACTTC
CDR3aa: CASSGYDRGDDEQYF